The rows below give T cell receptor beta chains drawn from one sample of a study of T cells after yellow fever vaccination. TCRdb independently ran MiXCR on the 5' RACE reads; one entry per CDR3 protein. The sample records fewer than 650,000 distinct CDR3 sequences, around a fifth being singletons. Source: PBMCs, taken roughly 20 days after the first yellow fever vaccination. The receptors shown here come from a man younger than 30 who received the YFV17D yellow fever vaccine. The CDR3 runs from the conserved cysteine through the conserved F or W. A D gene is named only where the DNA matches it firmly. Expanded clones get a size class; other rows say once, few or many, or leave the size out.

clone size: .; V gene: TRBV4-2; J gene: TRBJ2-5; D gene: .; CDR3 protein: CASSQGVRDIRTQYF; CDR3 DNA: TGTGCCAGCAGCCAAGGAGTCCGGGACATAAGGACCCAGTACTTC
clone size: .; V gene: TRBV10-2; J gene: TRBJ2-4; D gene: TRBD2; CDR3 protein: CASLERLAGGQSKNIQYF; CDR3 DNA: TGCGCCAGTCTCGAGAGGCTAGCGGGGGGGCAGTCCAAAAACATTCAGTACTTC
clone size: few; V gene: TRBV6-2/TRBV6-3; J gene: TRBJ2-6; D gene: TRBD1; CDR3 protein: CASSRQGAAGANVLTF; CDR3 DNA: TGTGCCAGCAGCCGACAGGGGGCCGCCGGGGCCAACGTCCTGACTTTC
clone size: .; V gene: TRBV28; J gene: TRBJ1-1; D gene: TRBD1; CDR3 protein: CASSHDRGLGSEAFF; CDR3 DNA: TGTGCCAGCAGCCACGACAGGGGGCTCGGGAGTGAAGCTTTCTTT
clone size: .; V gene: TRBV4-3; J gene: TRBJ2-5; D gene: TRBD2; CDR3 protein: CASSQDIAGVETQYF; CDR3 DNA: TGCGCCAGCAGCCAAGATATAGCGGGGGTGGAGACCCAGTACTTC
clone size: few; V gene: TRBV5-1; J gene: TRBJ2-5; D gene: .; CDR3 protein: CASNVQETQYF; CDR3 DNA: TGCGCCAGCAACGTACAGGAGACCCAGTACTTC
clone size: .; V gene: TRBV4-1; J gene: TRBJ2-1; D gene: .; CDR3 protein: CASSQDPIGHPQFF; CDR3 DNA: TGCGCCAGCAGCCAAGATCCAATTGGGCATCCGCAGTTCTTC
clone size: few; V gene: TRBV2; J gene: TRBJ2-5; D gene: .; CDR3 protein: CASRTGTTQETQYF; CDR3 DNA: TGTGCCAGCAGAACAGGGACCACCCAAGAGACCCAGTACTTC
clone size: .; V gene: TRBV12-3/TRBV12-4; J gene: TRBJ1-1; D gene: .; CDR3 protein: CASLMNTEAFF; CDR3 DNA: TGTGCCAGCCTCATGAACACTGAAGCTTTCTTT
clone size: .; V gene: TRBV6-5; J gene: TRBJ1-6; D gene: .; CDR3 protein: CASSYSNFVKAPLHF; CDR3 DNA: TGTGCCAGCAGTTACTCGAATTTCGTGAAGGCACCCCTCCACTTT
clone size: few; V gene: TRBV29-1; J gene: TRBJ2-1; D gene: .; CDR3 protein: CSVQGGRYNEQFF; CDR3 DNA: TGCAGCGTTCAGGGGGGCCGTTACAATGAGCAGTTCTTC
clone size: .; V gene: TRBV7-9; J gene: TRBJ2-3; D gene: .; CDR3 protein: CASIPEGVTQYF; CDR3 DNA: TGTGCCAGCATCCCGGAGGGGGTCACGCAGTATTTT
clone size: .; V gene: TRBV7-3; J gene: TRBJ2-5; D gene: .; CDR3 protein: CASSLTRRETQYF; CDR3 DNA: TGTGCCAGCAGCTTAACTCGGAGGGAGACCCAGTACTTC
clone size: few; V gene: TRBV20-1; J gene: TRBJ2-4; D gene: .; CDR3 protein: CSAPTLQPGDIQYF; CDR3 DNA: TGCAGTGCTCCGACACTGCAACCTGGGGACATTCAGTACTTC
clone size: .; V gene: TRBV3-1; J gene: TRBJ1-4; D gene: .; CDR3 protein: CASEDNEKLFF; CDR3 DNA: TGTGCCAGCGAGGACAATGAGAAACTGTTTTTT
clone size: few; V gene: TRBV5-1; J gene: TRBJ1-1; D gene: .; CDR3 protein: CASSLAMENTEAFF; CDR3 DNA: TGCGCCAGCAGCTTGGCCATGGAAAACACTGAAGCTTTCTTT
clone size: .; V gene: TRBV7-9; J gene: TRBJ2-2; D gene: TRBD2; CDR3 protein: CASSEGLAATGELFF; CDR3 DNA: TGTGCCAGCAGCGAAGGACTAGCGGCGACCGGGGAGCTGTTTTTT
clone size: few; V gene: TRBV20-1; J gene: TRBJ1-1; D gene: TRBD1; CDR3 protein: CSAREGTAEAFF; CDR3 DNA: TGCAGTGCTAGAGAAGGGACAGCTGAAGCTTTCTTT
clone size: .; V gene: TRBV20-1; J gene: TRBJ1-1; D gene: .; CDR3 protein: CSAGSAGGSVGTEAFF; CDR3 DNA: TGCAGCGCAGGATCGGCAGGCGGTTCGGTGGGCACTGAAGCTTTCTTT
clone size: .; V gene: TRBV6-6; J gene: TRBJ2-3; D gene: .; CDR3 protein: CASTSTDTQYF; CDR3 DNA: TGTGCCAGCACTTCCACAGATACGCAGTATTTT
clone size: few; V gene: TRBV5-1; J gene: TRBJ1-2; D gene: .; CDR3 protein: CASSLRVGYGYTF; CDR3 DNA: TGCGCCAGCTCACTCAGGGTAGGCTATGGCTACACCTTC
clone size: few; V gene: TRBV18; J gene: TRBJ2-7; D gene: .; CDR3 protein: CASSLLHVDRTNSYEQYF; CDR3 DNA: TGTGCCAGCTCTCTCCTTCACGTGGATCGGACAAACTCCTACGAGCAGTACTTC